What follows is one TCR beta chain and its context. CDR1 and CDR2 (germline): SGHVS, FQNEAQ. Deletions cut 1 base from V and 5 bases from J, with 9 bases between. The CDR3 is 14 residues long. The source of the sample is a study of shared clonotypes between healthy human individuals. Sorted subsets were amplified in replicate PCRs using 200 to 250 ng DNA, 32,000 or so T cell genomes. Data came from immunoSEQ multiplex PCR; TCRdb stores just in-frame clones and leaves some out. The sample yields more than 2 million clones, nearly 97% seen once. The receptor was derived from a man aged 18 to 35 in good health. What was sequenced was naive CD4+ T cells sorted from blood. Subset reported: CD45RA+ positively selected. The chain carries TRBV7-8 and TRBJ1-5; D may be TRBD1 (5 bases). Here the CDR3 DNA reads TGTGCCAGCAGCTTAGGCGGCAGGGATCAGCCCCAGCATTTT. Translated, it gives CASSLGGRDQPQHF. The whole variable domain, filled in from reference TRBV7-8 and TRBJ1-5, reads GAGVSQSPRYKVAKRGQDVALRCDPISGHVSLFWYQQALGQGPEFLTYFQNEAQLDKSGLPSDRFFAERPEGSVSTLKIQRTQQEDSAVYLCASSLGGRDQPQHFGDGTRLSIL.